The 18 T cell receptor beta chains given below trace back to one sample, sequenced in a study of CD8 T cells in ankylosing spondylitis. TCRdb passed the 5' RACE reads through MiXCR, listing each CDR3 protein once. The repertoire has 230,000 or so distinct CDR3 sequences, about a sixth of them found once; the top ten carry around 32%. The source material was blood, either unsorted or a sorted T cell fraction (not recorded which). All receptors come from a male donor with ankylosing spondylitis or in good health (not recorded which).

This chain connects TRBV24-1 to TRBJ2-2; weak D call: TRBD2 (5 bases). The CDR3 contains 15 residues. Per the germline V gene, CDR1 is KGHDR and CDR2 is SFDVKD. The ends were cut back, 0 bases at V and 4 bases at J, with 8 bases in the middle. CDR3 in amino acids: CATSDLEGPTGELFF. The CDR3 DNA follows: TGTGCCACCAGTGATTTGGAGGGCCCCACCGGGGAGCTGTTTTTT.

The rearrangement links TRBV11-2 to TRBJ2-1, with a possible D match to TRBD1 (5 bases). This CDR3 has 12 amino acids. V was cut by 5 bases and J by 10 bases, with 12 bases left in between. Germline V gene lookup returns CDR1 SGHAT and CDR2 FQNNGV. The CDR3, as DNA: TGTGCCAGCAGCCACTCTAGGGGCGAGCAGTTCTTC. This encodes CASSHSRGEQFF.

This rearrangement joins TRBV13 to TRBJ1-1; 9 bases fit TRBD1. After removal of 5 bases from V and 4 bases from J, the junction contained 2 bases not matched to a gene. This CDR3 comprises 13 residues. The germline gives CDR1 PRHDT, CDR2 FYEKMQ (reference sequence). The DNA of the CDR3 is TGTGCCAGCAGCGAGACAGGGGGCACTGAAGCTTTCTTT. The encoded protein is CASSETGGTEAFF. The entire variable domain, with the rest obtained from reference TRBV13 and TRBJ1-1, is as follows: AAGVIQSPRHLIKEKRETATLKCYPIPRHDTVYWYQQGPGQDPQFLISFYEKMQSDKGSIPDRFSAQQFSDYHSELNMSSLELGDSALYFCASSETGGTEAFFGQGTRLTVV.

V usage is TRBV4-1 and J usage is TRBJ2-2; D is perhaps TRBD1 (5 bases). This CDR3 is built from 14 residues. Germline loops: CDR1 MGHRA, CDR2 YSYEKL. V lost 4 bases and J 9 bases, leaving 15 bases between the germline ends. The CDR3: CASSPDKGIRELFF. The CDR3 nucleotides are TGCGCCAGCAGCCCAGACAAGGGGATCAGGGAGCTGTTTTTT.

This clonotype was seen a handful of times. The chain recombines TRBV6-5 with TRBJ2-1; D is uncertain. In germline, CDR1 is MNHEY, CDR2 SVGAGI. CDR3 length: 14 amino acids. Trimming took off 0 bases at V and 7 bases at J, with 10 bases between the two ends. Written as DNA, the CDR3 is TGTGCCAGCAGTTACTCGAAGTCGTGGAATGAGCAGTTCTTC. Its translation: CASSYSKSWNEQFF.

This clonotype occurred a few times. This chain links TRBV7-9 with TRBJ2-3; TRBD1 matches 10 bases. Germline loops: CDR1 SEHNR, CDR2 FQNEAQ (reference sequence). CDR3 length: 15 residues. The ends lost 6 bases at V and 6 bases at J; junction bases unmatched: 9. CDR3 in amino acids: CASRDGQGVVDTQYF. CDR3 DNA: TGTGCCAGCAGAGACGGACAGGGGGTAGTGGATACGCAGTATTTT.

The chain is built from TRBV7-9 and TRBJ1-2; D not resolved. The CDR3 covers 13 residues. Trimming stripped 3 bases from V and 6 bases from J, with 11 bases between. Per germline, CDR1 SEHNR and CDR2 FQNEAQ (reference sequence). CDR3 nucleotide sequence: TGTGCCAGCAGCTTTGAGGGTGTTGATGGCTACACCTTC. Translated, it gives CASSFEGVDGYTF.

This clonotype is a singleton in its sample. The V gene is TRBV4-3, the J gene TRBJ2-1, with D unclear. V gave up 3 bases and J gave up 3 bases, with 9 bases separating them. Per the germline V gene, CDR1 is LGHNA and CDR2 is YSLEER. The CDR3 extends over 14 amino acids. The CDR3 nucleotides are TGCGCCAGCAGCCACTTCTCGGACTACAATGAGCAGTTCTTC. Protein: CASSHFSDYNEQFF.

This chain uses TRBV7-8 with TRBJ2-7, with 10 bases that match TRBD1. CDR3 length equals 13 residues. Germline V gene sequence: CDR1 SGHVS, CDR2 FQNEAQ. V shed 4 bases, J shed 6 bases, and the junction held 3 bases outside the gene matches. The CDR3 loop reads CASSWDRGGEQYF. The CDR3 DNA reads TGTGCCAGCAGCTGGGACAGGGGAGGCGAGCAGTACTTC.

V gene TRBV25-1 combines with J gene TRBJ2-1; D ambiguous. Trimming stripped 0 bases from V and 7 bases from J, with 10 bases between. Germline V CDR1 and CDR2: MGHDK, SYGVNS. There are 14 residues in the CDR3. CDR3 amino acids: CASSEYIGQNEQFF. The CDR3 coding sequence is TGTGCCAGCAGTGAATATATCGGGCAAAATGAGCAGTTCTTC.

This clonotype was observed a handful of times. V and J are TRBV10-3 and TRBJ2-2; TRBD1 might be the D (5 bases). CDR3 length: 15 residues. The germline V gene has CDR1 ENHRY and CDR2 SYGVKD. The V and J ends lost 0 bases and 6 bases respectively, with 11 bases between them. The CDR3 region has the DNA TGTGCCATCAGTGAGTCCCGACAGATTCCCGGGGAGCTGTTTTTT. Protein: CAISESRQIPGELFF.

The genes are TRBV27 and TRBJ2-7; D gene ambiguous. Germline V gives CDR1 MNHEY, CDR2 SMNVEV (reference sequence). This CDR3 is built from 14 residues. V dropped 3 bases and J dropped 0 bases, with 9 bases sitting between them. This chain's CDR3 is CASSLNGFSYEQYF. The DNA of the CDR3 is TGTGCCAGCAGTTTGAACGGTTTCTCCTACGAGCAGTACTTC.

The chain joins TRBV2 to TRBJ2-7, with 7 bases fitting TRBD2. V trimming: 1 base; J trimming: 0 bases; junction bases outside the gene matches: 6. The CDR3 is 16 residues long. Germline CDR1 is SNHLY and CDR2 is FYNNEI. CDR3 region: CASSEDSRDYSYEQYF. DNA of the CDR3: TGTGCCAGCAGTGAAGATAGTCGGGACTACTCCTACGAGCAGTACTTC.

V gene TRBV12-3 or TRBV12-4 combines with J gene TRBJ2-1; TRBD2 aligns across 16 bases. Germline trimming cut 3 bases from V and 0 bases from J; bases unmatched to any gene: 11. The CDR3 has 21 residues. CDR3 region: CASSFPNPGLAGGSSYNEQFF. The CDR3 DNA reads as TGTGCCAGCAGTTTCCCCAATCCGGGACTAGCGGGAGGGAGCTCCTACAATGAGCAGTTCTTC.

This clonotype was counted a few times. V gene TRBV4-2 combines with J gene TRBJ2-7; 12 bases line up with TRBD2. The V and J ends lost 3 bases and 4 bases, in that order; junction bases with no gene match: 1. The CDR3 runs 14 residues. Germline V CDR1 and CDR2: LGHNA, YNFKEQ. The CDR3 bases are TGTGCCAGCAGCCACCTAGCGGGAGGGTACGAGCAGTACTTC. Its protein is CASSHLAGGYEQYF.

This clonotype was seen more than once but under ten times. The rearrangement links TRBV4-2 to TRBJ1-2; D unclear. Per the germline V gene, CDR1 is LGHNA and CDR2 is YNFKEQ. CDR3 length equals 16 residues. V dropped 1 base and J dropped 8 bases, with 20 bases sitting between them. CDR3 coding DNA: TGTGCCAGCAGCCAAGGGGTCCAGGCACTTGAAGGGGGCTACACCTTC. Translation: CASSQGVQALEGGYTF.

The V gene is TRBV7-3, the J gene TRBJ2-2; the D is unclear. Germline values: CDR1 SGHTA, CDR2 FQGTGA. The length of the CDR3 is 12 residues. The V and J ends lost 0 bases and 7 bases respectively, with 3 bases between them. The CDR3 nucleotides are TGTGCCAGCAGCTTAACGGACGGGGAGCTGTTTTTT. Encoded protein: CASSLTDGELFF.

V gene TRBV6-1 combines with J gene TRBJ2-7; 15 positions match TRBD2. Trimming took 6 bases from V and 6 from J; bases not matched to a gene: 9. Germline assignment: CDR1 MNHNS and CDR2 SASEGT. The CDR3 loop spans 16 amino acids. The chain's CDR3 is CASSTLGLAGGGEQYF. DNA of the CDR3: TGTGCCAGCAGCACCTTAGGACTAGCGGGAGGGGGCGAGCAGTACTTC.